Following are 28 T cell receptor beta chains from one sample sequenced in a study of blood T cell repertoires in COVID-19. Repertoires were generated with immunoSEQ multiplex PCR, while TCRdb's copy carries only in-frame clones and drops some. The profile covers a few hundred thousand clones, with 65% to 90% appearing a single time and less than 5% taken by the ten largest. What was sequenced was PBMCs or T cells enriched from blood (not recorded which). The receptor source for this set is a woman aged 40 to 55 with acute COVID-19.

V gene TRBV19 combines with J gene TRBJ2-3, with a weak D call TRBD2 (6 bases). This CDR3 is built from 16 residues. V was trimmed by 4 bases and J by 0 bases, leaving 14 bases between them. Germline CDR1 LNHDA, CDR2 SQIVND (reference sequence). The CDR3 nucleotides read TGTGCCAGTAGTAGGGCCCTAGCGCCTAGCACAGATACGCAGTATTTT. It is translated as CASSRALAPSTDTQYF.

The V and J genes are TRBV11-3 and TRBJ1-1; 9 nucleotides match TRBD1. V lost 4 bases to trimming and J lost 2 bases; unmatched junction nucleotides: 11. CDR1 is SGHNT and CDR2 is YENEEA in the germline V gene. This CDR3 has 17 amino acids. CDR3 DNA: TGTGCCAGCAGCTGGTCCCGGGACAGGGTTCGAAACACTGAAGCTTTCTTT. Encoded protein: CASSWSRDRVRNTEAFF. Based on the CDR3 plus reference TRBV11-3 and TRBJ1-1, the full variable domain is EAGVVQSPRYKIIEKKQPVAFWCNPISGHNTLYWYLQNLGQGPELLIRYENEEAVDDSQLPKDRFSAERLKGVDSTLKIQPAELGDSAVYLCASSWSRDRVRNTEAFFGQGTRLTVV.

The chain carries TRBV4-1 and TRBJ2-1; 8 bases align to TRBD2. There are 16 residues in the CDR3. V gave up 1 base and J gave up 3 bases; unmatched junction bases: 5. Looked up from germline, CDR1 is MGHRA and CDR2 is YSYEKL. CDR3 DNA: TGCGCCAGCAGCCAAGGGCCGGGACTAGGCTACAATGAGCAGTTCTTC. Amino acid sequence: CASSQGPGLGYNEQFF.

The chain uses TRBV6-1 and TRBJ1-1; TRBD1 matches 10 bases. CDR3 length: 16 amino acids. Germline assignment: CDR1 MNHNS and CDR2 SASEGT. After removal of 3 bases from V and 4 bases from J, the junction contained 8 bases not matched to a gene. For the CDR3, the DNA is TGTGCCAGCAGTGAGGCTTGGACAGGGGGTGGCACTGAAGCTTTCTTT. It codes for CASSEAWTGGGTEAFF.

This chain uses TRBV2 with TRBJ2-7; 9 positions agree with TRBD1. V was pared by 5 bases and J by 6 bases, with 5 bases of the junction left unmatched. The germline V gene has CDR1 SNHLY and CDR2 FYNNEI. The CDR3 extends over 13 amino acids. The CDR3 sequence: CASSPGQGSEQYF. CDR3 coding DNA: TGTGCCAGCAGTCCGGGACAGGGATCCGAGCAGTACTTC.

The chain joins TRBV27 to TRBJ2-7, with 14 bases that match TRBD2. CDR1 MNHEY and CDR2 SMNVEV come from the germline V gene (reference sequence). The CDR3 spans 17 residues. With 2 bases clipped from V and 7 bases from J, the junction kept 10 bases outside the gene matches. The CDR3 spells CASSLTPGLAGALEQYF. DNA for the CDR3: TGTGCCAGCAGTTTAACCCCGGGACTAGCGGGAGCCCTGGAGCAGTACTTC.

The chain recombines TRBV24-1 with TRBJ1-5, with 7 bases aligning to TRBD1. The ends lost 5 bases at V and 2 bases at J; junction bases unmatched: 5. The CDR3 extends over 15 amino acids. Germline-derived CDR1 and CDR2 are KGHDR and SFDVKD. CDR3 in amino acids: CATSAGQRGNQPQHF. CDR3 nucleotide sequence: TGTGCCACCAGTGCGGGACAGAGGGGCAATCAGCCCCAGCATTTT.

The count of this clone is one. CDR3 bases: TGTGCCAGCAGTCAGTCACGCTACGAGCAGTACTTC. This encodes CASSQSRYEQYF. V and J are TRBV11-2 and TRBJ2-7; no definite D call. The CDR3 sequence is 12 residues long. V shed 6 bases and J shed 3 bases, with 9 bases lying between them. CDR1 is SGHAT and CDR2 is FQNNGV in the germline V gene.

This sequence joins TRBV7-2 and TRBJ2-7; 10 positions match TRBD1. Per germline, CDR1 SGHTA and CDR2 FQGNSA. The CDR3 covers 15 residues. Trimming took 6 bases from V and 1 from J; bases not matched to a gene: 6. The CDR3 nucleotides are TGTGCCAGCAGTCGACCGGGACAGGGGTCCTACGAGCAGTACTTC. It is translated as CASSRPGQGSYEQYF.

The chain recombines TRBV11-3 with TRBJ2-1; 8 bases agree with TRBD1. The CDR3 is 13 residues long. The V segment lost 4 bases and the J segment 5 bases; nucleotides outside the gene matches: 1. Germline values: CDR1 SGHNT, CDR2 YENEEA. The CDR3 nucleotides read TGTGCCAGCAGCTCGACAGGGGACAATGAGCAGTTCTTC. It encodes CASSSTGDNEQFF.

The V call is TRBV19, the J call TRBJ2-7; 8 bases are a match to TRBD1. Germline V CDR1 and CDR2: LNHDA, SQIVND (reference sequence). V trimming: 7 bases; J trimming: 2 bases; junction bases outside the gene matches: 1. This CDR3 comprises 12 residues. CDR3 sequence (DNA): TGTGCCAGTAAGGACAGGGCCTACGAGCAGTACTTC. Its protein is CASKDRAYEQYF.

This rearrangement joins TRBV9 to TRBJ2-3; TRBD2 matches 7 bases. Unmatched junction bases numbered 6, after V lost 0 bases and J lost 2 bases. The germline V gene has CDR1 SGDLS and CDR2 YYNGEE. The length of the CDR3 is 16 residues. In DNA form, the CDR3 reads TGTGCCAGCAGCGTAGGGGCTAGCGGATACACAGATACGCAGTATTTT. This codes for CASSVGASGYTDTQYF.

The chain joins TRBV28 to TRBJ2-3; a possible D gene is TRBD2 (6 bases). The CDR3 contains 15 residues. V gave up 5 bases and J gave up 1 base, with 13 bases separating them. CDR1 MDHEN and CDR2 SYDVKM come from the germline V gene. CDR3 amino acids: CASSQRRGRTDTQYF. As DNA, the CDR3 is TGTGCCAGCAGTCAAAGGCGGGGCCGCACAGATACGCAGTATTTT.

This clone was counted only a few times. The chain recombines TRBV7-2 with TRBJ2-1; possible D gene TRBD2, 6 bases. V lost 7 bases and J lost 3, with 13 bases in between. Germline lookup yields CDR1 SGHTA and CDR2 FQGNSA. This CDR3 is 14 amino acids long. The CDR3 DNA reads as TGTGCCAGCACCCAAGGAGGGTTCTACAATGAGCAGTTCTTC. Protein: CASTQGGFYNEQFF.

The chain combines TRBV4-2 with TRBJ2-3, with 10 bases that match TRBD1. The germline gives CDR1 LGHNA, CDR2 YNFKEQ. The CDR3 covers 16 residues. Trimming took 1 base from V and 4 from J; bases not matched to a gene: 5. The CDR3: CASSQAGTGVPDTQYF. In DNA, the CDR3 is TGTGCCAGCAGCCAAGCCGGGACAGGGGTCCCAGATACGCAGTATTTT.

This sequence joins TRBV7-9 and TRBJ2-5, with 7 bases lining up with TRBD2. Unmatched junction bases numbered 17, after V lost 3 bases and J lost 4 bases. The CDR3 spans 18 residues. Germline V CDR1 and CDR2: SEHNR, FQNEAQ (reference sequence). The CDR3 sequence is CASSFLPYPSGAAETQYF. The DNA for the CDR3 is TGTGCCAGCAGCTTCCTACCCTATCCCAGCGGGGCGGCAGAGACCCAGTACTTC.

The chain recombines TRBV6-4 with TRBJ2-3, with a weak D call TRBD2 (6 bases). Trimming took off 5 bases at V and 0 bases at J, with 12 bases between the two ends. This CDR3 region has 15 residues. From germline, CDR1 is MRHNA and CDR2 SNTAGT. This CDR3 is CASSLDGSSTDTQYF. In DNA, the CDR3 is TGTGCCAGCAGTCTCGACGGGAGCAGCACAGATACGCAGTATTTT.

This clone was detected once. The chain couples TRBV18 to TRBJ2-1; D remains unclear. There are 16 residues in the CDR3. The V gene lost 3 bases and the J gene lost 5 bases, with 17 bases spanning the gap. Germline CDR1 and CDR2: KGHSH and LQKENI. This CDR3 is CASSPHTPATNNEQFF. CDR3 DNA: TGTGCCAGCTCACCCCACACCCCTGCAACGAACAATGAGCAGTTCTTC.

This chain uses TRBV7-2 with TRBJ1-1; D is perhaps TRBD1 (6 bases). CDR3 size: 15 residues. CDR1 and CDR2 from the germline V gene are SGHTA and FQGNSA. Trimming cost V 5 bases and J 1 base, with 14 bases left between them. The CDR3 loop is CASSLGGGWNTEAFF. CDR3 DNA sequence: TGTGCCAGCAGCCTAGGAGGGGGATGGAACACTGAAGCTTTCTTT.

The chain links TRBV18 to TRBJ1-6; D remains ambiguous. Deletions cut 1 base from V and 14 bases from J, with 18 bases between. Germline V gene sequence: CDR1 KGHSH, CDR2 LQKENI. The CDR3 totals 15 residues. CDR3 sequence: CASSPLDGISGSLHF. The DNA for the CDR3 is TGTGCCAGCTCACCACTTGACGGGATATCGGGATCCCTCCACTTT.

This clone appeared once. The gene calls are TRBV2 and TRBJ2-5, with 10 bases aligning to TRBD2. CDR1 is SNHLY and CDR2 is FYNNEI in the germline V gene. This CDR3 has 15 residues. V lost 5 bases, J lost 2 bases, and 5 bases stayed unmatched. CDR3 nucleotide sequence: TGTGCCAGCAGTCCTAGCGGGAGCCGACAAGAGACCCAGTACTTC. Translation: CASSPSGSRQETQYF.

The V and J genes are TRBV7-6 and TRBJ2-5, with D tentatively TRBD2 (6 bases). This CDR3 region has 13 residues. Trimming removed 5 bases from V and 6 bases from J, with 13 bases in between. Germline V gene sequence: CDR1 SGHVS, CDR2 FNYEAQ. CDR3 in DNA: TGTGCCAGCAGCCCGGGACTTTCACAGACCCAGTACTTC. Its protein product is CASSPGLSQTQYF.

This sequence joins TRBV28 and TRBJ2-7, with D possibly TRBD1 on 6 matching bases. V lost 7 bases to trimming and J lost 1 base, with 17 bases between them. The CDR3 runs 15 residues. Germline CDR1 MDHEN, CDR2 SYDVKM. The CDR3 region has the DNA TGTGCCAGCACCCTAACCTCACAGGGTTCCTACGAGCAGTACTTC. This gives the protein CASTLTSQGSYEQYF.

The gene calls are TRBV6-1 and TRBJ1-5; 8 nucleotides line up with TRBD1. The CDR3 length is 15 residues. V lost 1 base to trimming and J lost 4 bases; unmatched junction nucleotides: 3. The germline V gene encodes CDR1 MNHNS and CDR2 SASEGT. The CDR3: CASSEGYRGNQPQHF. CDR3 DNA: TGTGCCAGCAGTGAAGGGTACAGGGGGAATCAGCCCCAGCATTTT.

In its sample, this clone was seen once. The V and J genes are TRBV2 and TRBJ2-5; D call uncertain. Trimming took 4 bases from V and 4 from J, leaving 7 bases between them. Germline V gives CDR1 SNHLY, CDR2 FYNNEI. The CDR3 extends over 12 amino acids. The chain's CDR3 is CASSVTGETQYF. CDR3 sequence (DNA): TGTGCCAGCAGTGTGACGGGAGAGACCCAGTACTTC.

V usage is TRBV4-3 and J usage is TRBJ1-4, with D uncertain. The CDR3 is 16 residues long. V was clipped by 0 bases and J by 3 bases, with 11 bases between them. Germline V gene lookup returns CDR1 LGHNA and CDR2 YSLEER. The CDR3 spells CASSQDSGWANEKLFF. Written as DNA, the CDR3 is TGCGCCAGCAGCCAAGATTCCGGGTGGGCTAATGAAAAACTGTTTTTT.

This chain joins TRBV5-1 and TRBJ1-3, with 9 bases that match TRBD1. The germline gives CDR1 SGHRS, CDR2 YFSETQ. The CDR3 runs 17 residues. Trimming removed 0 bases from V and 4 bases from J; junction bases left unmatched: 8. The CDR3 region has the DNA TGCGCCAGCAGCTTGGTCTCCGGGACAGGGTCCGGAAACACCATATATTTT. It is translated as CASSLVSGTGSGNTIYF.

The genes are TRBV10-1 and TRBJ2-7, with TRBD1 identical over 8 bases. This CDR3 is 17 amino acids long. CDR1 and CDR2 from the germline V gene are WNHNN and SYGVQD (reference sequence). Trimming at V came to 1 base and at J to 4 bases, leaving 12 bases not matched to a gene. For the CDR3, the DNA is TGCGCCAGCAGTGAGTTACTGGACAGGGTTACAAGTTACGAGCAGTACTTC. This encodes CASSELLDRVTSYEQYF.